One and the same sample provided the 20 T cell receptor beta chains below, sequenced in a study of PD-1 blockade in classical Hodgkin lymphoma (dated by TCRdb to about 2020). The time point label for this specimen denotes: cycle 2 day 1 (C2D1) of nivolumab. Every trial patient had relapsed after autologous stem cell transplantation, and cohorts A, B and C differed in prior brentuximab vedotin exposure. Library generation was performed with the immunoSEQ multiplex PCR assay. Drawn from immuneACCESS, this table holds only the in-frame rearrangements with V and J called that TCRdb kept. Clones are partly lost; checked studies trace under half to an unresolved V gene and leave the rest unexplained. The table for this sample lists approximately 98,000 clones; roughly nine tenths of them were counted only once. About 20% of the sample is in the top ten clones. Source: peripheral blood mononuclear cells (PBMCs), taken before the second cycle of nivolumab. Receptors were obtained from a human donor with classical Hodgkin lymphoma.

This chain connects TRBV29-1 to TRBJ2-6; D not resolved. Between the trimmed V and J ends, which lost 0 bases and 4 bases, there was a span of 16 bases. The CDR3 extends over 17 amino acids. Germline-derived CDR1 and CDR2 are SQVTM and ANQGSEA. CDR3 nucleotides: TGCAGCGTTGAAGAACAGATATCGATCGGGGGGGCCAACGTCCTGACTTTC. This sequence encodes CSVEEQISIGGANVLTF. Full variable domain (outside the CDR3, taken from reference TRBV29-1 and TRBJ2-6): SAVISQKPSRDICQRGTSLTIQCQVDSQVTMMFWYRQQPGQSLTLIATANQGSEATYESGFVIDKFPISRPNLTFSTLTVSNMSPEDSSIYLCSVEEQISIGGANVLTFGAGSRLTVL.

CDR3 nucleotides: TGTGCCAGTAGTCTATCGCTTCTGATCAATCAGCCCCAGCATTTT. This sequence encodes CASSLSLLINQPQHF. The chain has TRBV19 and TRBJ1-5; D gene uncertain. V lost 5 bases, J lost 3 bases, and 14 bases lay in between. The CDR3 has 15 amino acids. The germline gives CDR1 LNHDA, CDR2 SQIVND (reference sequence).

J is TRBJ1-4 and V is TRBV2; 10 bases line up with TRBD1. The CDR3 contains 14 residues. Per germline, CDR1 SNHLY and CDR2 FYNNEI. V was pared by 6 bases and J by 8 bases, with 6 bases of the junction left unmatched. The CDR3 spells CASRTGQGDEKLFF. The CDR3 DNA sequence: TGTGCCAGCAGGACCGGACAGGGGGACGAAAAACTGTTTTTT.

This chain links TRBV6-5 with TRBJ1-5; D gene uncertain. V gave up 5 bases and J gave up 2 bases, with 10 bases separating them. Germline V gene sequence: CDR1 MNHEY, CDR2 SVGAGI. This CDR3 is 14 amino acids long. The chain's CDR3 is CASSEWMGNQPQHF. CDR3 sequence (DNA): TGTGCCAGCAGTGAATGGATGGGCAATCAGCCCCAGCATTTT.

The gene calls are TRBV7-9 and TRBJ2-7; a weak D match, TRBD1 (5 bases). Germline loops: CDR1 SEHNR, CDR2 FQNEAQ (reference sequence). V was pared by 1 base and J by 3 bases, with 10 bases between. The CDR3 totals 14 residues. The CDR3 bases are TGTGCCAGCAGCTTAGAGAGGCAGGGCTACGAGCAGTACTTC. Encoded protein: CASSLERQGYEQYF.

This chain connects TRBV4-1 to TRBJ1-6; D is unresolved. Trimming pared 1 base from V and 6 bases from J, leaving 10 bases between. CDR3 size: 15 residues. Germline V gene data show CDR1 as MGHRA and CDR2 as YSYEKL. The DNA for the CDR3 is TGCGCCAGCAGCCAAGGCAGTAACTTTAATTCACCCCTCCACTTT. Its translation: CASSQGSNFNSPLHF.

This clone showed up just once. This sequence joins TRBV6-1 and TRBJ2-3, with no clear D. The length of the CDR3 is 16 residues. V was cut by 2 bases and J by 1 base, with 13 bases left in between. Germline V gives CDR1 MNHNS, CDR2 SASEGT. CDR3 DNA: TGTGCCAGCAGTGAATCGTTAGGTGCTGGCACAGATACGCAGTATTTT. It encodes CASSESLGAGTDTQYF.

The chain uses TRBV5-1 and TRBJ2-7; the match to TRBD2 covers 14 bases. Germline V lookup: CDR1 SGHRS, CDR2 YFSETQ. The CDR3 runs to 16 residues. The V gene end was trimmed by 5 bases and the J gene end by 6 bases; junction bases not matched to a gene: 10. Here the CDR3 reads CASRPGLAGELGEQYF. The CDR3 DNA follows: TGCGCCAGCAGACCGGGACTAGCGGGAGAGCTTGGCGAGCAGTACTTC.

This clone has a handful of counts. The chain links TRBV10-1 to TRBJ2-1; TRBD2 matches at 13 bases. The germline V gene has CDR1 WNHNN and CDR2 SYGVQD (reference sequence). V lost 4 bases to trimming and J lost 8 bases; unmatched junction nucleotides: 2. The CDR3 is 14 amino acids. Here the CDR3 reads CASSGTSGSYEQFF. CDR3 DNA sequence: TGCGCCAGCAGTGGGACTAGCGGGAGTTATGAGCAGTTCTTC.

The rearrangement uses TRBV7-2 and TRBJ2-4; no definite D call. Germline values: CDR1 SGHTA, CDR2 FQGNSA. Between the trimmed V and J ends, which lost 1 base and 0 bases, there was a span of 13 bases. The CDR3 is 17 amino acids. Here the CDR3 DNA reads TGTGCCAGCAGCTTAGTCCCCAGACTGCCAGCCAAAAACATTCAGTACTTC. As protein: CASSLVPRLPAKNIQYF.

The chain uses TRBV25-1 and TRBJ1-2; maybe TRBD1 (5 bases). The germline V gene encodes CDR1 MGHDK and CDR2 SYGVNS. The ends were cut back, 7 bases at V and 7 bases at J, with 19 bases in the middle. The CDR3 has 14 amino acids. CDR3 amino acids: CASTHAGGTVGYTF. CDR3 bases: TGTGCCAGCACCCACGCCGGGGGGACTGTTGGCTACACCTTC.

This clone was observed a handful of times. V gene TRBV5-1 combines with J gene TRBJ2-7; D is possibly TRBD1 or TRBD2 (5 bases each). Trimming pared 7 bases from V and 2 bases from J, leaving 13 bases between. CDR1 is SGHRS, CDR2 YFSETQ, per germline. The CDR3 extends over 13 amino acids. In DNA form, the CDR3 reads TGCGCCAGCTCTCGGGACGGTGCCTACGAGCAGTACTTC. Translating it yields CASSRDGAYEQYF.

The chain has TRBV11-3 and TRBJ1-2; D may be TRBD1 (6 bases). Trimming left V 5 bases short and J 10 bases short, with 20 bases between. CDR1 and CDR2 (germline): SGHNT, YENEEA. CDR3 length: 14 residues. CDR3 in amino acids: CASSKTGFPSFYTF. The CDR3 DNA reads as TGTGCCAGCAGCAAAACAGGGTTCCCATCCTTCTACACCTTC.

The chain employs TRBV18 and TRBJ1-1; D gene unclear. CDR3 length: 14 residues. V dropped 0 bases and J dropped 6 bases, with 11 bases sitting between them. Germline V gene lookup returns CDR1 KGHSH and CDR2 LQKENI. The CDR3 reads CASSPPLSGAEAFF. Here the CDR3 DNA reads TGTGCCAGCTCACCACCTCTGTCCGGCGCTGAAGCTTTCTTT.

The chain joins TRBV6-5 to TRBJ1-2; D uncertain. This CDR3 region has 13 residues. CDR1 MNHEY and CDR2 SVGAGI come from the germline V gene. V was shortened by 6 bases and J by 0 bases, with 8 bases between the two germline ends. The CDR3 DNA follows: TGTGCCAGCAGCAACAGAACTAACTATGGCTACACCTTC. Translation gives CASSNRTNYGYTF.

This clone has just one count. V is TRBV7-9 and J is TRBJ1-1; the match to TRBD1 covers 8 bases. The J segment lost 3 bases and the V segment lost 4 bases, leaving 4 bases of the junction unmatched. This CDR3 is built from 14 residues. Looked up from germline, CDR1 is SEHNR and CDR2 is FQNEAQ (reference sequence). The CDR3 DNA reads TGTGCCAGCAGCTCGGGACAGGCGGACACTGAAGCTTTCTTT. Its protein product is CASSSGQADTEAFF.

This chain joins TRBV29-1 and TRBJ2-3; unclear D gene. There are 11 residues in the CDR3. V was trimmed by 8 bases and J by 5 bases, leaving 11 bases between them. Germline assignment: CDR1 SQVTM and CDR2 ANQGSEA. CDR3: CSSQFGDTQYF. In DNA form, the CDR3 reads TGCAGCTCTCAGTTCGGAGATACGCAGTATTTT.

V is TRBV4-1 and J is TRBJ2-1, with 9 bases fitting TRBD2. The CDR3 contains 16 residues. Germline CDR1 is MGHRA and CDR2 is YSYEKL. V gave up 1 base and J gave up 8 bases; unmatched junction bases: 9. CDR3 in amino acids: CASSQARGVAGDEQFF. CDR3 nucleotides: TGCGCCAGCAGCCAAGCCAGAGGCGTAGCGGGAGATGAGCAGTTCTTC.

V gene TRBV14 combines with J gene TRBJ1-3, with D tentatively TRBD1 (5 bases). V gave up 3 bases and J gave up 5 bases, with 20 bases separating them. Germline V CDR1 and CDR2: SGHDN, FVKESK. CDR3 length: 17 amino acids. The CDR3 sequence: CASSHPSDRTRRNTIYF. The CDR3 DNA sequence: TGTGCCAGCAGCCATCCGTCCGACAGAACCCGTAGAAACACCATATATTTT.

The chain's CDR3 is CASRRDYGYTF. For the CDR3, the DNA is TGTGCCAGCAGGAGAGACTATGGCTACACCTTC. The chain links TRBV11-2 to TRBJ1-2; no reliable D call. The germline V and J ends were trimmed by 6 bases and 3 bases, with 5 bases remaining between them. Germline CDR1 reads SGHAT; CDR2 reads FQNNGV. The CDR3 is 11 amino acids.